This TCR beta chain came from a study of OX40 agonist ivuxolimab in advanced cancers. As for the study in general: Those enrolled were approximately 78% male, with a mean age of around 58 years and ages from roughly 20 to 90. People who had prior anti-PD-1, anti-PD-L1 or anti-CTLA-4 therapy could take part, and 40% had some. Study-wide results and limits: Clonal expansion from baseline to week 6 occurred in both CD4+ and CD8+ T cells.

V lost 2 bases to trimming and J lost 4 bases; unmatched junction nucleotides: 1. The CDR3 is made up of 13 amino acids. Germline V gene lookup returns CDR1 SGHRS and CDR2 YFSETQ. Sequencing used immunoSEQ multiplex PCR; TCRdb keeps in-frame clones, though not all of them. The data contain around 90,000 clones, roughly 90% of them singletons. Of note for this clone: Its antigen is currently unknown.

The source was CD4+ or CD8+ T cells sorted from blood, collected in a trial of the OX40 agonist ivuxolimab. The receptor comes from an adult with an advanced solid tumor such as melanoma, head and neck, liver or kidney cancer. The genes are TRBV5-1 and TRBJ2-5; 8 positions match TRBD1. The chain's CDR3 is CASSLQGGETQYF. DNA of the CDR3: TGCGCCAGCAGCTTACAGGGGGGAGAGACCCAGTACTTC.